Listed below are T cell receptor beta chains from one sample, sequenced in a study of OX40 agonist ivuxolimab in advanced cancers. Only in-frame clones appear in the TCRdb table, and some are missing; sequencing was by immunoSEQ multiplex PCR. Of about 68,000 clones in the sample, about 90% were seen once. The starting material was CD4+ or CD8+ T cells sorted from blood, obtained in a trial of the OX40 agonist ivuxolimab. The receptors originated from an adult with an advanced solid tumor such as melanoma, head and neck, liver or kidney cancer. CDR3s include the opening cysteine and the closing phenylalanine or tryptophan. D genes are given only for firm matches. Clone size appears in some rows only: once, few, many, or a class for an expanded clone.

J gene: TRBJ2-1; V gene: TRBV13; CDR3 length: 16; D gene: TRBD2; clone size: NA; CDR3 DNA: TGTGCCAGCAGCTTAGGATGGGGCGGGAGTATCAATGAGCAGTTCTTC; CDR3 protein: CASSLGWGGSINEQFF
J gene: TRBJ1-1; V gene: TRBV19; CDR3 length: 21; D gene: TRBD1; clone size: NA; CDR3 DNA: TGTGCCAGTAGTATCATTAGCCGGGACAGGGGGCGCGGAGTATTGAACACTGAAGCTTTCTTT; CDR3 protein: CASSIISRDRGRGVLNTEAFF
J gene: TRBJ2-3; V gene: TRBV27; CDR3 length: 17; D gene: NA; clone size: NA; CDR3 DNA: TGTGCCAGCAGTTTTGGCGTAGGGATTCCTAGCACAGATACGCAGTATTTT; CDR3 protein: CASSFGVGIPSTDTQYF
J gene: TRBJ2-1; V gene: TRBV15; CDR3 length: 15; D gene: NA; clone size: NA; CDR3 DNA: TGTGCCACCAGCAGAGACCTCGACGGAAGCAATGAGCAGTTCTTC; CDR3 protein: CATSRDLDGSNEQFF
J gene: TRBJ2-1; V gene: TRBV9; CDR3 length: 14; D gene: NA; clone size: once; CDR3 DNA: TGTGCCAGCAGCGAGGGGCTAGTATCGGGTGAGCAGTTCTTC; CDR3 protein: CASSEGLVSGEQFF
J gene: TRBJ1-3; V gene: TRBV19; CDR3 length: 15; D gene: TRBD1; clone size: NA; CDR3 DNA: TGTGCCAGTAGTATGGGACAGGGCCCGGGAAACACCATATATTTT; CDR3 protein: CASSMGQGPGNTIYF
J gene: TRBJ1-3; V gene: TRBV28; CDR3 length: 16; D gene: TRBD1; clone size: NA; CDR3 DNA: TGTGCCAGCAGCACGAAAACCGACAGGGCAGGAAACACCATATATTTT; CDR3 protein: CASSTKTDRAGNTIYF
J gene: TRBJ2-7; V gene: TRBV27; CDR3 length: 14; D gene: TRBD1; clone size: few; CDR3 DNA: TGTGCCAGCAGTTTGCTTCCACAGGGGAACGAGCAGTACTTC; CDR3 protein: CASSLLPQGNEQYF
J gene: TRBJ2-3; V gene: TRBV4-2; CDR3 length: 17; D gene: TRBD2; clone size: few; CDR3 DNA: TGTGCCAGCAGCCAAGATGAACTAGCGGGGAGCACAGATACGCAGTATTTT; CDR3 protein: CASSQDELAGSTDTQYF
J gene: TRBJ2-7; V gene: TRBV27; CDR3 length: 13; D gene: NA; clone size: NA; CDR3 DNA: TGTGCCAGCAGTTTCGGACACGACTACGAGCAGTACTTC; CDR3 protein: CASSFGHDYEQYF
J gene: TRBJ2-1; V gene: TRBV4-3; CDR3 length: 16; D gene: TRBD1; clone size: NA; CDR3 DNA: TGCGCCAGCAGCCACCCGGGACAGGGACAGGTCGATGAGCAGTTCTTC; CDR3 protein: CASSHPGQGQVDEQFF
J gene: TRBJ2-7; V gene: TRBV9; CDR3 length: 15; D gene: TRBD1; clone size: NA; CDR3 DNA: TGTGCCAGCAGCCTTTCGACAGGGGGAAGCTACGAGCAGTACTTC; CDR3 protein: CASSLSTGGSYEQYF
J gene: TRBJ1-1; V gene: TRBV4-2; CDR3 length: 15; D gene: NA; clone size: NA; CDR3 DNA: TGTGCCAGCAGCCAAGTTGGGACGGCTAACACTGAAGCTTTCTTT; CDR3 protein: CASSQVGTANTEAFF
J gene: TRBJ2-1; V gene: TRBV18; CDR3 length: 15; D gene: NA; clone size: NA; CDR3 DNA: TGTGCCAGCTCACCACCTGTGGGGCACTCCAATGAGCAGTTCTTC; CDR3 protein: CASSPPVGHSNEQFF
J gene: TRBJ1-5; V gene: TRBV5-6; CDR3 length: 14; D gene: TRBD1; clone size: NA; CDR3 DNA: TGTGCCAGCAGCTACTACAGGGGCGCAAGGCCCCAGCATTTT; CDR3 protein: CASSYYRGARPQHF
J gene: TRBJ2-3; V gene: TRBV9; CDR3 length: 21; D gene: TRBD1; clone size: NA; CDR3 DNA: TGTGCCAGCAGCCCCCACCCCCACGGGACAGGGACCCTAGCAGACACAGATACGCAGTATTTT; CDR3 protein: CASSPHPHGTGTLADTDTQYF
J gene: TRBJ1-1; V gene: TRBV30; CDR3 length: 11; D gene: NA; clone size: few; CDR3 DNA: TGTGCCTGGGAGGTGAACACTGAAGCTTTCTTT; CDR3 protein: CAWEVNTEAFF
J gene: TRBJ1-1; V gene: TRBV6-6; CDR3 length: 15; D gene: TRBD1; clone size: NA; CDR3 DNA: TGTGCCAGGTTAGACAGGGGCCCCATGGACACTGAAGCTTTCTTT; CDR3 protein: CARLDRGPMDTEAFF
J gene: TRBJ1-5; V gene: TRBV6-6; CDR3 length: 13; D gene: NA; clone size: NA; CDR3 DNA: TGTGCCAGCACCCAAAACCCGCATCAGCCCCAGCATTTT; CDR3 protein: CASTQNPHQPQHF
J gene: TRBJ2-1; V gene: TRBV7-6; CDR3 length: 17; D gene: NA; clone size: NA; CDR3 DNA: TGTGCCAGCAGCTTATTAGTCGGCGGACGGGGAGTACATGAGCAGTTCTTC; CDR3 protein: CASSLLVGGRGVHEQFF
J gene: TRBJ2-7; V gene: TRBV6-5; CDR3 length: 13; D gene: NA; clone size: NA; CDR3 DNA: TGTGCCAGCAGTTACCTTCAGACCTACGAGCAGTACTTC; CDR3 protein: CASSYLQTYEQYF
J gene: TRBJ2-1; V gene: TRBV15; CDR3 length: 15; D gene: TRBD1; clone size: NA; CDR3 DNA: TGTGCCACCAGCAGCGGACAGGGGGCTTTCAATGAGCAGTTCTTC; CDR3 protein: CATSSGQGAFNEQFF
J gene: TRBJ2-7; V gene: TRBV7-9; CDR3 length: 13; D gene: NA; clone size: NA; CDR3 DNA: TGTGCCAGCAGCTCGCCCGGTTCCTACGAGCAGTACTTC; CDR3 protein: CASSSPGSYEQYF
J gene: TRBJ2-7; V gene: TRBV6-5; CDR3 length: 14; D gene: TRBD2; clone size: NA; CDR3 DNA: TGTGCCAGCAGTTTTGGGACTAGCGGGTACGAGCAGTACTTC; CDR3 protein: CASSFGTSGYEQYF
J gene: TRBJ2-7; V gene: TRBV12-5; CDR3 length: 16; D gene: TRBD1; clone size: NA; CDR3 DNA: TGTGCTAGTGGATCCTACGACAGGGGGGTCTCCTACGAGCAGTACTTC; CDR3 protein: CASGSYDRGVSYEQYF
J gene: TRBJ1-2; V gene: TRBV7-2; CDR3 length: 13; D gene: TRBD1; clone size: once; CDR3 DNA: TGTGCCAGCAGCTTCTACAGGGGGCAGGGCTACACCTTC; CDR3 protein: CASSFYRGQGYTF
J gene: TRBJ1-2; V gene: TRBV28; CDR3 length: 14; D gene: NA; clone size: NA; CDR3 DNA: TGTGCCAGCAGTTTATCCCCCTCGGACCATGGCTACACCTTC; CDR3 protein: CASSLSPSDHGYTF
J gene: TRBJ2-1; V gene: TRBV9; CDR3 length: 14; D gene: NA; clone size: NA; CDR3 DNA: TGTGCCAGCAGCACTCAGGGGCTCGACAATGAGCAGTTCTTC; CDR3 protein: CASSTQGLDNEQFF
J gene: TRBJ2-5; V gene: TRBV7-9; CDR3 length: 13; D gene: NA; clone size: once; CDR3 DNA: TGTGCCAGCAGCCCCGGGCAGGGAGAGACCCAGTACTTC; CDR3 protein: CASSPGQGETQYF
J gene: TRBJ1-5; V gene: TRBV19; CDR3 length: 15; D gene: TRBD1; clone size: NA; CDR3 DNA: TGTGCCAGTAGCCCTACAGGGGGATCGGTTCAGCCCCAGCATTTT; CDR3 protein: CASSPTGGSVQPQHF
J gene: TRBJ2-2; V gene: TRBV7-9; CDR3 length: 16; D gene: TRBD1; clone size: NA; CDR3 DNA: TGTGCCAGCAGGCCACCGGGACAGAAGAACACCGGGGAGCTGTTTTTT; CDR3 protein: CASRPPGQKNTGELFF
J gene: TRBJ2-7; V gene: TRBV5-1; CDR3 length: 18; D gene: TRBD2; clone size: NA; CDR3 DNA: TGCGCCAGCAGCTTGGCCCCCTCGGGACTAGCGGGACCCTACGAGCAGTACTTC; CDR3 protein: CASSLAPSGLAGPYEQYF
J gene: TRBJ2-3; V gene: TRBV30; CDR3 length: 13; D gene: NA; clone size: NA; CDR3 DNA: TGTGCCTGCGAGGGACTTTACACAGATACGCAGTATTTT; CDR3 protein: CACEGLYTDTQYF
J gene: TRBJ2-7; V gene: TRBV29-1; CDR3 length: 14; D gene: TRBD1; clone size: NA; CDR3 DNA: TGCAGCGTTGAAGATAGACAGGGCCCCTACGAGCAGTACTTC; CDR3 protein: CSVEDRQGPYEQYF
J gene: TRBJ2-7; V gene: TRBV19; CDR3 length: 14; D gene: TRBD2; clone size: NA; CDR3 DNA: TGTGCCAGTAGCCGGACTAGCGGGACCTACGAGCAGTACTTC; CDR3 protein: CASSRTSGTYEQYF
J gene: TRBJ2-7; V gene: TRBV27; CDR3 length: 13; D gene: TRBD1; clone size: NA; CDR3 DNA: TGTGCCAGCAGTTTGTACAGGGGCTACGAGCAGTACTTC; CDR3 protein: CASSLYRGYEQYF
J gene: TRBJ2-1; V gene: TRBV9; CDR3 length: 12; D gene: NA; clone size: NA; CDR3 DNA: TGTGCCAGCAGCGTCGGTTACAATGAGCAGTTCTTC; CDR3 protein: CASSVGYNEQFF
J gene: TRBJ2-2; V gene: TRBV6-6; CDR3 length: 13; D gene: NA; clone size: once; CDR3 DNA: TGTGCCAGCAGTGACGGACTGGCCGGGGAGCTGTTTTTT; CDR3 protein: CASSDGLAGELFF
J gene: TRBJ1-5; V gene: TRBV19; CDR3 length: 16; D gene: NA; clone size: NA; CDR3 DNA: TGTGCCAGTAGTATAGGGCTGGGGACGGATGATCAGCCCCAGCATTTT; CDR3 protein: CASSIGLGTDDQPQHF
J gene: TRBJ2-2; V gene: TRBV27; CDR3 length: 13; D gene: NA; clone size: NA; CDR3 DNA: TGTGCCAGCAGACAGACGAACACCGGGGAGCTGTTTTTT; CDR3 protein: CASRQTNTGELFF
J gene: TRBJ2-1; V gene: TRBV13; CDR3 length: 16; D gene: TRBD1; clone size: NA; CDR3 DNA: TGTGCCAGCAGCCACTGGGGACAGGGGTCCTACAATGAGCAGTTCTTC; CDR3 protein: CASSHWGQGSYNEQFF
J gene: TRBJ2-7; V gene: TRBV27; CDR3 length: 15; D gene: NA; clone size: NA; CDR3 DNA: TGTGCCAGCAGTATAACCGGGACCCCTGGGTACGAGCAGTACTTC; CDR3 protein: CASSITGTPGYEQYF